This TCR beta chain was observed in a study of blood T cell repertoires in COVID-19. Study in general: Sites in the United States, Italy and Spain provided acute and convalescent COVID-19 samples. Nucleic acid was either cDNA or gDNA, and it came from T cells, B-cell-depleted T cells, or PBMCs.

Per the germline V gene, CDR1 is KGHSH and CDR2 is LQKENI. CDR3 size: 15 residues. V lost 3 bases, J lost 1 base, and 12 bases lay in between. The authors' processing: For nucleated cells, counts were estimated from reference gene primer amplification. Produced via immunoSEQ multiplex PCR; TCRdb's table is partial and in-frame only. V, J and clone size were drawn from that table, and D and trimming were deduced from the DNA. The sample has a few hundred thousand clones, around 80% seen once. Sequenced input: peripheral blood. This chain connects TRBV18 to TRBJ1-1; D is perhaps TRBD1 (5 bases). The receptor was derived from a woman between 40 and 55 years old who had recovered from COVID-19. The CDR3, as DNA: TGTGCCAGCTCACCGCGGGAAGGGGCGAACACTGAAGCTTTCTTT. As protein: CASSPREGANTEAFF.